One sample yielded the 5 T cell receptor beta chains listed below, sequenced in a study of CD8 T cells in Susac syndrome. With random hexamers, 0.5 to 1 ug RNA was reverse transcribed. From the immunoSEQ multiplex PCR reads, TCRdb called clonotypes with MiXCR, one entry per CDR3 protein. The sample includes under 250,000 distinct CDR3 sequences, about 94% of them seen just once. The sequencing sample was made of CD4+ T cells from PBMCs. The source is a human donor with Susac syndrome.

J is TRBJ2-2 and V is TRBV12-2; the D segment call TRBD2 is taken from the table without a DNA check. TRBV12-2 is shown as a pseudogene. CDR3 length equals 17 residues. CDR3 region: CASRTVRASFNTGELFF. The CDR3 bases are TGTGCAAGTCGCACGGTACGGGCCTCATTTAACACCGGGGAGCTGTTTTTT.

The table lists this clonotype with a count of one. The V call is TRBV4-3, the J call TRBJ2-3; a weak D match, TRBD1 (6 bases). V shed 4 bases and J shed 0 bases, with 14 bases lying between them. CDR1 is LGHNA, CDR2 YSLEER, per germline. CDR3 length: 16 amino acids. The CDR3 spells CASSPVGTKSTDTQYF. As DNA, the CDR3 is TGCGCCAGCAGCCCGGTAGGGACAAAGAGCACAGATACGCAGTATTTT.

The V gene is TRBV10-3, the J gene TRBJ2-1; D possibly corresponds to TRBD1 (8 bases). The length of the CDR3 is 15 residues. V gave up 4 bases and J gave up 4 bases, with 14 bases separating them. Germline assignment: CDR1 ENHRY and CDR2 SYGVKD. CDR3 residues: CAISADREGYNEQFF. CDR3 coding DNA: TGTGCCATCAGTGCGGACAGGGAGGGGTACAATGAGCAGTTCTTC.

The CDR3 protein is CASSQAGGPSVDTQYF. CDR3 nucleotide sequence: TGTGCCAGCAGCCAAGCGGGGGGGCCGTCAGTAGATACGCAGTATTTT. The rearrangement links TRBV3-1 to TRBJ2-3; TRBD2 matches at 8 bases. The germline V gene has CDR1 LGHDT and CDR2 YNNKEL (reference sequence). The CDR3 contains 16 residues. V shed 1 base and J 5 bases; nucleotides not matched to a gene: 8.

V gene TRBV5-5 combines with J gene TRBJ1-1; the D is unclear. The CDR3 totals 13 residues. The germline V and J ends were trimmed by 4 bases and 4 bases, with 11 bases remaining between them. Germline values: CDR1 SGHKS, CDR2 YYEKEE (reference sequence). The CDR3 nucleotides are TGTGCCAGCAGCCTAGCGGGCAGCACTGAAGCTTTCTTT. Translating gives CASSLAGSTEAFF.